This T cell receptor beta chain is drawn from a study of CD8+ T cells in alopecia areata. Reverse transcription of extracted RNA yielded cDNA, which provided the sequencing template. Sequenced by immunoSEQ multiplex PCR; TCRdb stores in-frame clones only, minus some. The sample yields around 86,000 clones, around 70% seen once. The treatment here: oral pan-JAK inhibitor, 5-10 mg twice daily. CDR1 LNHDA and CDR2 SQIVND come from the germline V gene (reference sequence). This CDR3 has 12 amino acids. V lost 3 bases, J lost 13 bases, and 10 bases lay in between. The V gene is TRBV19, the J gene TRBJ1-6, with D possibly being TRBD1 (6 bases). The receptor was isolated from a human donor with alopecia areata. The input for sequencing was CD8+ T cells sorted from blood, taken at week 44, from a patient treated with tofacitinib. The CDR3 DNA reads TGTGCCAGTAGTATCGGGGGGCTCCCCCTCCACTTT. Amino acid sequence: CASSIGGLPLHF. The full variable domain, completed using reference TRBV19 and TRBJ1-6, is DGGITQSPKYLFRKEGQNVTLSCEQNLNHDAMYWYRQDPGQGLRLIYYSQIVNDFQKGDIAEGYSVSREKKESFPLTVTSAQKNPTAFYLCASSIGGLPLHFGNGTRLTVT.